This TCR beta chain was identified in a study of PD-L1 blockade in urothelial cancer. On the study more broadly: Researchers looked at the blood 3 weeks (second dose) and 6 weeks after treatment began. Study-level findings and limits: Larger 3-week expansion of tumor-associated blood clones was seen in durable-benefit patients.

The time point denotes: pretreatment peripheral blood. Details on this clone: Its antigen remains unknown.

The CDR3 consists of 14 residues. Trimming took off 4 bases at V and 3 bases at J, with 12 bases between the two ends. Per germline, CDR1 LGHNA and CDR2 YSLEER. The table came from immunoSEQ multiplex PCR; TCRdb's copy has only in-frame clones and leaves some out. The sample has 90,000 to 100,000 clones; 85% to 90% are singletons. The receptor's source is a man in his 60s with urothelial cancer. The sample in question was PBMCs, obtained around atezolizumab (anti-PD-L1) treatment. The V call is TRBV4-3, the J call TRBJ1-2, with a possible D match to TRBD1 (5 bases). The CDR3 nucleotides read TGCGCCAGCAGCCGCAGCAGGGTAGACTATGGCTACACCTTC. It translates to CASSRSRVDYGYTF.